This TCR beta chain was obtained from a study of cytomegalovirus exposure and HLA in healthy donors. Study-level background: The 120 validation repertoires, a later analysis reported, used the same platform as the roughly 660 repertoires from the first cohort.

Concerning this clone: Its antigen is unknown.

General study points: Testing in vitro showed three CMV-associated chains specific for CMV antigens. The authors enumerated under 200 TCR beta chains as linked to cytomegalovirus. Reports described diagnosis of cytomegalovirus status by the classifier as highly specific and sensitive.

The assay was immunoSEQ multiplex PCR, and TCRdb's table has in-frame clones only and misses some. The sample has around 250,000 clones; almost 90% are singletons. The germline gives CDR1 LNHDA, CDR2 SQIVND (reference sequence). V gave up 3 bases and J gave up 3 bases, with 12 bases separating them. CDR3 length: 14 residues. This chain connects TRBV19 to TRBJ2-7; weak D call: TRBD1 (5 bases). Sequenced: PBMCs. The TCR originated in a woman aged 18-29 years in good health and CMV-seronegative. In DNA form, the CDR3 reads TGTGCCAGTAGTATGTCAGGGTTACTCTACGAGCAGTACTTC. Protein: CASSMSGLLYEQYF. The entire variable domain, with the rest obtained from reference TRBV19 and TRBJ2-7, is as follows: DGGITQSPKYLFRKEGQNVTLSCEQNLNHDAMYWYRQDPGQGLRLIYYSQIVNDFQKGDIAEGYSVSREKKESFPLTVTSAQKNPTAFYLCASSMSGLLYEQYFGPGTRLTVT.